This section outlines one T cell receptor beta chain sequence together with its context. The data belong to a study of blood T cell repertoires in COVID-19. Across the study: Both acute and convalescent COVID-19 samples were obtained from the United States, Italy and Spain. Nucleic acid was either cDNA or gDNA, and it came from T cells, B-cell-depleted T cells, or PBMCs.

V shed 2 bases and J shed 4 bases, with 8 bases lying between them. Germline V gene data show CDR1 as SGHDN and CDR2 as FVKESK. This CDR3 region has 13 residues. Assay: immunoSEQ multiplex PCR; the TCRdb copy retains only in-frame clones and omits some. The sample holds approximately 500,000 clones; around nine tenths are singletons and the top ten take under 8.5%. The receptor was isolated from a woman aged 50 to 60 with COVID-19, enrolled during active disease. The specimen sequenced was peripheral blood. The J gene is TRBJ1-1, the V gene TRBV14; weak D call: TRBD1 (5 bases). The CDR3 region has the DNA TGTGCCAGCAGCCAAAGCGGGGGCACTGAAGCTTTCTTT. This sequence encodes CASSQSGGTEAFF.